The rows below give T cell receptor beta chains drawn from one sample of a study of control samples from healthy donors and cancer patients. The data were produced by immunoSEQ multiplex PCR, yet TCRdb's version contains in-frame clones alone and is incomplete. Of about 95,000 clones listed, approximately 93% are singletons. Sequencing was performed on blood. Receptors originate from a woman between 25 and 40 years old in good health. The CDR3 runs from the conserved cysteine through the conserved F or W. The D gene is left open where the match is weak. Clone size is shown for a subset of rows, as once, few, many or a class of expanded clone.

V gene	D gene	J gene	clone size	CDR3 DNA	CDR3 protein
TRBV6-5	.	TRBJ2-6	.	TGTGCCAGCAGGGAGGGGGAGAACGTCCTGACTTTC	CASREGENVLTF
TRBV5-1	TRBD1	TRBJ1-1	.	TGCGCCAGCAGCGTAGAAGGGACAGGGGGAACTGAAGCTTTCTTT	CASSVEGTGGTEAFF
TRBV19	.	TRBJ2-4	.	TGTGCCAGTAGCCGCGGGAGACAGGGCTTAGCCAAAAACATTCAGTACTTC	CASSRGRQGLAKNIQYF
TRBV7-9	TRBD1	TRBJ2-4	once	TGTGCCAGCAGCTTAGAGCGGACAGGGACCAAAAACATTCAGTACTTC	CASSLERTGTKNIQYF
TRBV12-3/TRBV12-4	.	TRBJ1-1	.	TGTGCCTCGAAGGCCTGGGGGAACACTGAAGCTTTCTTT	CASKAWGNTEAFF
TRBV4-1	.	TRBJ2-3	.	TGCGCCAGCAGCCATGTTACACACACAGATACGCAGTATTTT	CASSHVTHTDTQYF
TRBV7-9	TRBD2	TRBJ2-3	.	TGTGCCAGCAGCTTAGTAATCAGGACTAGCGGACTCACAGATACGCAGTATTTT	CASSLVIRTSGLTDTQYF
TRBV3-1/TRBV3-2	.	TRBJ2-1	.	TGTGCCAGCAGCCAAGGGTATGGGGGAAGGTGGGATGAGCAGTTCTTC	CASSQGYGGRWDEQFF
TRBV6-5	.	TRBJ1-1	.	TGTGCCAGCAGTACACAGGCGAACACTGAAGCTTTCTTT	CASSTQANTEAFF
TRBV5-1	TRBD1	TRBJ2-1	.	TGCGCCAGCGGGGGGACAGGGTACAATGAGCAGTTCTTC	CASGGTGYNEQFF
TRBV19	.	TRBJ2-7	.	TGTGCCAGTAGCTCGGGGGCTTACGAGCAGTACTTC	CASSSGAYEQYF
TRBV5-1	TRBD1	TRBJ1-1	.	TGCGCCAGCACTATAATGACAGGGGGAATGAACACTGAAGCTTTCTTT	CASTIMTGGMNTEAFF
TRBV6-2/TRBV6-3	TRBD1	TRBJ1-5	medium-sized	TGTGCCAGCAGTTACTCTCGGACAGGCTTACAGCCCCAGCATTTT	CASSYSRTGLQPQHF
TRBV30	.	TRBJ1-3	.	TGTGCCTGGAGTCCTGGGGGTTCGGGAAACACCATATATTTT	CAWSPGGSGNTIYF
TRBV5-1	.	TRBJ2-4	once	TGCGCCAGCAGCTTTTCATCCAGTGAAGTTCCGGAAGGGCAATTAGCCAAAAACATTCAGTACTTC	CASSFSSSEVPEGQLAKNIQYF
TRBV9	TRBD2	TRBJ2-7	once	TGTGCCAGCAGCTTATACCCGGGGGGGGACTCCTACGAGCAGTACTTC	CASSLYPGGDSYEQYF
TRBV6-1	.	TRBJ2-7	.	TGTGCCAGCAGTGAAGGGTGGGGCACCTCCTACGAGCAGTACTTC	CASSEGWGTSYEQYF
TRBV28	.	TRBJ2-1	few	TGTGCCAGCAGTATCGGCATGGATAAGTTCTTC	CASSIGMDKFF
TRBV10-3	.	TRBJ2-2	.	TGTGCCATCAGTGAGGCCCCAGGGGATGCCGGGGAGCTGTTTTTT	CAISEAPGDAGELFF
TRBV2	.	TRBJ2-5	.	TGTGCCAGCAGGGGGGGTCTAAGGGAGACCCAGTACTTC	CASRGGLRETQYF
TRBV9	.	TRBJ2-1	.	TGTGCCAGCAGCGTAGCTGCGGTGAGCGGTTCTGCCAATGAGCAGTTCTTC	CASSVAAVSGSANEQFF
TRBV19	.	TRBJ2-7	.	TGTGCCAGTAGTTTCCGGGACGGGGGCCGTGGCGAGCAGTACTTC	CASSFRDGGRGEQYF
TRBV5-1	.	TRBJ1-1	.	TGCGCCAGCAGCTTGGGGGAATTGAACACTGAAGCTTTCTTT	CASSLGELNTEAFF
TRBV6-4	.	TRBJ2-6	.	TGTGCCAGCAGCACAGGGAATCCCGGGGCCAACGTCCTGACTTTC	CASSTGNPGANVLTF
TRBV18	.	TRBJ2-7	.	TGTGCCAGCTCACCAATTTACTGGAGCTCCTACGAGCAGTACTTC	CASSPIYWSSYEQYF
TRBV4-2	.	TRBJ2-2	.	TGTGCCAGCTCCCAGATAACTCCCAACACCGGGGAGCTGTTTTTT	CASSQITPNTGELFF
TRBV9	TRBD1	TRBJ1-1	.	TGTGCCAGCAGCGTAAGTACGAGACAGGGGGCGCCGGACACTGAAGCTTTCTTT	CASSVSTRQGAPDTEAFF
TRBV28	TRBD1	TRBJ1-5	.	TGTGCCAGCAGTTTGACAGGGGTTAATCAGCCCCAGCATTTT	CASSLTGVNQPQHF
TRBV7-8	TRBD1	TRBJ1-5	few	TGTGCCAGCACCTCCGACAGGGGCAATCAGCCCCAGCATTTT	CASTSDRGNQPQHF
TRBV12-5	TRBD2	TRBJ2-1	.	TGTGCTAGTGGCCTAGGGGCACTAGCGGGCATCAGCTCCTACAATGAGCAGTTCTTC	CASGLGALAGISSYNEQFF
TRBV2	.	TRBJ1-2	.	TGTGCCAGCAGTGATAATTATGGCTACACCTTC	CASSDNYGYTF
TRBV9	.	TRBJ1-1	once	TGTGCCAGCAGCGTAGGGGGTGGAGGGCCGGGAACTGAAGCTTTCTTT	CASSVGGGGPGTEAFF
TRBV11-2	.	TRBJ1-2	.	TGTGCCAGCAGCTCGAACACCGGGCCGACGAACTATGGCTACACCTTC	CASSSNTGPTNYGYTF
TRBV6-5	TRBD1	TRBJ2-3	.	TGTGCCAGCAGTCAACGGACAGGGTCGGCAGATACGCAGTATTTT	CASSQRTGSADTQYF
TRBV6-5	.	TRBJ1-1	.	TGTGCCAGCAGTTACTCGACAGGGAACACTGAAGCTTTCTTT	CASSYSTGNTEAFF
TRBV4-1	.	TRBJ2-7	.	TGCGCCAGCAGCCAAGGGCCCTCCTACTACGAGCAGTACTTC	CASSQGPSYYEQYF
TRBV4-2	.	TRBJ2-2	.	TGTGCCAGCAGCCAAGCGTCCAGGGGCTTAGAGCTGGAGCTGTTTTTT	CASSQASRGLELELFF
TRBV19	.	TRBJ1-2	.	TGTGCCAGTAGTATAATGAGGGGGAAGAGCTACACCTTC	CASSIMRGKSYTF
TRBV28	.	TRBJ1-6	.	TGTGCCAGCAGTTCGCTAAAGGAGATTTCACCCCTCCACTTT	CASSSLKEISPLHF
TRBV13	TRBD2	TRBJ2-2	.	TGTGCCAGCAGCACCCGGACTAGCGGGAGGCCCGGGGAGCTGTTTTTT	CASSTRTSGRPGELFF
TRBV3-1/TRBV3-2	TRBD2	TRBJ2-2	.	TGTGCCAGCAGCCTCGGACTAGCGGGGGGCACGAACACCGGGGAGCTGTTTTTT	CASSLGLAGGTNTGELFF
TRBV19	TRBD1	TRBJ1-1	.	TGTGCCAGTAGTTTCAGACAGGGGGCGCGAGTAAACACTGAAGCTTTCTTT	CASSFRQGARVNTEAFF
TRBV10-3	.	TRBJ2-7	.	TGTGCCATCAGCAGGACTGCGCTAAAGCAGTACTTC	CAISRTALKQYF
TRBV6-2/TRBV6-3	.	TRBJ1-5	.	TGTGCCAGCAGTTCGAATATGAGGGGCCGCAATCAGCCCCAGCATTTT	CASSSNMRGRNQPQHF
TRBV29-1	.	TRBJ2-5	.	TGCAGCGTTGGGCGGGAGACCCAGTACTTC	CSVGRETQYF
TRBV27	TRBD1	TRBJ1-1	.	TGTGCCAGCAGTTACGACAGGGTGAACACTGAAGCTTTCTTT	CASSYDRVNTEAFF
TRBV15	.	TRBJ1-1	.	TGTGCCACCAGCCGTGGAGGGTTGAACACTGAAGCTTTCTTT	CATSRGGLNTEAFF
TRBV7-3	.	TRBJ2-2	.	TGTGCCAGCAGCCGTGGGGGGACCGGGGAGCTGTTTTTT	CASSRGGTGELFF
TRBV5-4	.	TRBJ1-4	once	TGTGCCAGCAGTCTCAATCCGTCGAGGGAAAAACTGTTTTTT	CASSLNPSREKLFF